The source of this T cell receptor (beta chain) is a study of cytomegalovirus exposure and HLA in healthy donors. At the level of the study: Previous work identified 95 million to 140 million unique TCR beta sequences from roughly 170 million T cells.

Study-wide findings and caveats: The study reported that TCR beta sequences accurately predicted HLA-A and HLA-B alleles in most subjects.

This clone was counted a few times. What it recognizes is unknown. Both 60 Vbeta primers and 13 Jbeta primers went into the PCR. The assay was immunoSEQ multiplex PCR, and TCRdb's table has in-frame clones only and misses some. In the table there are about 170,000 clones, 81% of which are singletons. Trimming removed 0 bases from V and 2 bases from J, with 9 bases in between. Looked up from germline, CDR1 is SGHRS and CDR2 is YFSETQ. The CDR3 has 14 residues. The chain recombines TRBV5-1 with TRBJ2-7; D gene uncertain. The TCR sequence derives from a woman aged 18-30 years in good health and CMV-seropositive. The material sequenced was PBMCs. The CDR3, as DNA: TGCGCCAGCAGCTTGGTGGCTAGACCCTACGAGCAGTACTTC. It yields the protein CASSLVARPYEQYF.